The next 32 T cell receptor beta chains were all read from a single sample in a study of cytomegalovirus exposure and HLA in healthy donors. 13 Jbeta primers and 60 Vbeta primers were used for the PCR. Only in-frame clones appear in the TCRdb table, and some are missing; sequencing was by immunoSEQ multiplex PCR. Counted here are 180,000 or so clones, about 59% occurring once; the ten biggest clones make up around 2.9%. Sequencing was carried out using PBMCs. The receptors shown here come from a man aged 40-50 years in good health and CMV-seronegative.

The gene calls are TRBV5-1 and TRBJ1-4; tentatively, D is TRBD1 (6 bases). The CDR3 loop spans 13 amino acids. The V gene's germline CDR1 is SGHRS and CDR2 YFSETQ. Trimming removed 4 bases at V and 8 bases at J, with 12 bases between. The CDR3 reads CASSVQGPEKLFF. In DNA, the CDR3 is TGCGCCAGCAGCGTACAGGGTCCCGAAAAACTGTTTTTT.

The table lists this clone with a few counts. The V call is TRBV10-3, the J call TRBJ2-5; the D gene is possibly TRBD2 (6 bases). The V end lost 3 bases, the J end lost 1 base, and 9 bases lay between the germline ends. Germline assignment: CDR1 ENHRY and CDR2 SYGVKD. This CDR3 has 14 amino acids. The CDR3 DNA is TGTGCCATCAGTGACGGGCGGGGCCAAGAGACCCAGTACTTC. Protein product: CAISDGRGQETQYF.

The V call is TRBV11-2, the J call TRBJ2-7; D gene ambiguous. The V gene's germline CDR1 is SGHAT and CDR2 FQNNGV. CDR3 size: 15 residues. With 3 bases removed from V and 1 base from J, the gap between germline ends came to 13 bases. CDR3 nucleotide sequence: TGTGCCAGCAGCTTCGGGTATGGAGTATCCTACGAGCAGTACTTC. The encoded protein is CASSFGYGVSYEQYF.

The chain couples TRBV14 to TRBJ2-1; D is perhaps TRBD2 (6 bases). Trimming took 1 base from V and 5 from J, leaving 15 bases between them. Per the germline V gene, CDR1 is SGHDN and CDR2 is FVKESK. CDR3 length: 16 residues. In DNA, the CDR3 is TGTGCCAGCAGCCAAGGGTTAAGCCTAGCGAACAATGAGCAGTTCTTC. Encoded protein: CASSQGLSLANNEQFF. The complete variable domain, with remaining parts taken from reference TRBV14 and TRBJ2-1, reads EAGVTQFPSHSVIEKGQTVTLRCDPISGHDNLYWYRRVMGKEIKFLLHFVKESKQDESGMPNNRFLAERTGGTYSTLKVQPAELEDSGVYFCASSQGLSLANNEQFFGPGTRLTVL.

In its sample, this clone was seen a few times. The sample holds other DNA sequences that translate to the same CDR3. The chain has TRBV7-9 and TRBJ2-5; 8 bases are shared with TRBD2. The CDR3 is made up of 15 amino acids. V was clipped by 5 bases and J by 1 base; unmatched bases: 6. Germline assignment: CDR1 SEHNR and CDR2 FQNEAQ (reference sequence). In DNA, the CDR3 is TGTGCCAGCAGCGGCCGGGGGGGGGCCCAAGAGACCCAGTACTTC. It specifies CASSGRGGAQETQYF. The full variable domain, its missing parts supplied by reference TRBV7-9 and TRBJ2-5, is DTGVSQNPRHKITKRGQNVTFRCDPISEHNRLYWYRQTLGQGPEFLTYFQNEAQLEKSRLLSDRFSAERPKGSFSTLEIQRTEQGDSAMYLCASSGRGGAQETQYFGPGTRLLVL.

This clone came up a few times. The rearrangement uses TRBV5-1 and TRBJ2-4; 9 bases fit TRBD1. The length of the CDR3 is 16 residues. Germline V CDR1 and CDR2: SGHRS, YFSETQ. J gave up 2 bases and V 1 base, and 4 bases lay outside the gene matches. CDR3 protein: CASSLTGGDSKNIQYF. CDR3 DNA: TGCGCCAGCAGCTTGACAGGGGGCGATTCCAAAAACATTCAGTACTTC.

CDR3: CASSPRTGTGANVLTF. The CDR3, as DNA: TGTGCCAGCAGCCCTAGGACAGGGACTGGGGCCAACGTCCTGACTTTC. The chain employs TRBV7-2 and TRBJ2-6; 8 nucleotides line up with TRBD1. V was clipped by 5 bases and J by 2 bases; unmatched bases: 5. Germline V lookup: CDR1 SGHTA, CDR2 FQGNSA. The CDR3 loop spans 16 amino acids.

This clone was seen only once. The chain employs TRBV5-6 and TRBJ2-7, with a possible D match to TRBD1 (6 bases). This CDR3 contains 14 residues. Germline CDR1 and CDR2: SGHDT and YYEEEE. Trimming cost V 4 bases and J 3 bases, with 14 bases left between them. The CDR3, as DNA: TGTGCCAGCAGCAGACCGACACAGGGCTACGAGCAGTACTTC. Translation gives CASSRPTQGYEQYF. The entire variable domain, with the rest obtained from reference TRBV5-6 and TRBJ2-7, is as follows: DAGVTQSPTHLIKTRGQQVTLRCSPKSGHDTVSWYQQALGQGPQFIFQYYEEEERQRGNFPDRFSGHQFPNYSSELNVNALLLGDSALYLCASSRPTQGYEQYFGPGTRLTVT.

The V call is TRBV18, the J call TRBJ2-1; TRBD2 matches at 8 bases. V lost 2 bases and J lost 4; bases outside the gene matches: 4. The CDR3 length is 15 residues. Germline V gene lookup returns CDR1 KGHSH and CDR2 LQKENI. The CDR3 reads CASSPSRGGYNEQFF. CDR3 DNA: TGTGCCAGCTCACCATCCCGCGGGGGGTACAATGAGCAGTTCTTC.

The chain uses TRBV5-1 and TRBJ1-1; 9 bases agree with TRBD1. Trimming cost V 6 bases and J 1 base; bases outside gene matches: 4. The CDR3 covers 14 residues. Germline V gene sequence: CDR1 SGHRS, CDR2 YFSETQ. The CDR3 sequence is CASTRTGANTEAFF. CDR3 nucleotides: TGCGCCAGCACCCGGACAGGGGCGAACACTGAAGCTTTCTTT.

The rearrangement uses TRBV6-6 and TRBJ2-7; perhaps TRBD1 as D (7 bases). CDR3 length: 15 residues. V lost 1 base and J lost 4, with 14 bases in between. Germline V gives CDR1 MNHNY, CDR2 SVGAGI (reference sequence). The CDR3 DNA follows: TGTGCCAGCAGTTACTTTTCCAGGGGGGAATACGAGCAGTACTTC. Translated, it gives CASSYFSRGEYEQYF.

The sample holds one count of this clone. J is TRBJ2-7 and V is TRBV5-1; D is perhaps TRBD2 (7 bases). CDR3 length: 16 amino acids. V lost 0 bases to trimming and J lost 0 bases, with 13 bases between them. Germline loops: CDR1 SGHRS, CDR2 YFSETQ. This chain's CDR3 is CASSLEGGRVSYEQYF. The CDR3 nucleotides are TGCGCCAGCAGCTTGGAGGGGGGGAGAGTCTCCTACGAGCAGTACTTC.

For the CDR3, the DNA is TGTGCCAGCAGTGAAGCACAGTCCTATAATTCACCCCTCCACTTT. Its translation: CASSEAQSYNSPLHF. The rearrangement uses TRBV6-1 and TRBJ1-6, with unresolved D. Germline V gene sequence: CDR1 MNHNS, CDR2 SASEGT. CDR3 length: 15 residues. Deletions cut 0 bases from V and 1 base from J, with 4 bases between.

The chain links TRBV10-3 to TRBJ1-1; possibly TRBD1 for D (6 bases). There are 14 residues in the CDR3. Between the trimmed V and J ends, which lost 1 base and 3 bases, there was a span of 9 bases. Germline CDR1 is ENHRY and CDR2 is SYGVKD. The CDR3 DNA reads as TGTGCCATCAGTGAGTTGGGGGCGGACACTGAAGCTTTCTTT. It encodes CAISELGADTEAFF.

The chain couples TRBV20-1 to TRBJ2-2; D is unclear. The germline V and J ends were trimmed by 6 bases and 4 bases, with 6 bases remaining between them. There are 11 residues in the CDR3. The germline V gene encodes CDR1 DFQATT and CDR2 SNEGSKA (reference sequence). CDR3 DNA: TGCAGTGCCGGTAGCACCGGGGAGCTGTTTTTT. Protein: CSAGSTGELFF.

The chain carries TRBV12-5 and TRBJ2-5; D is undetermined. The closer fit of TRBJ2-7 to the DNA end suggests the J call may be wrong. This CDR3 contains 15 residues. CDR1 LGHNT and CDR2 FRNRAP come from the germline V gene. The CDR3 DNA sequence: TGTGCTAGCGACCCCCCGCCCCAGAGGTCCTACGAGCAGTACTTC. Amino acids: CASDPPPQRSYEQYF.

This chain connects TRBV6-1 to TRBJ1-6; D ambiguous. With 3 bases removed from V and 10 bases from J, the gap between germline ends came to 16 bases. The CDR3 has 15 amino acids. Germline lookup yields CDR1 MNHNS and CDR2 SASEGT. CDR3 nucleotides: TGTGCCAGCAGTGAGCATAGCTGGGGAGGATCACCCCTCCACTTT. Translated, it gives CASSEHSWGGSPLHF.

As for this clone: The identical CDR3 is also encoded by other nucleotide sequences in the sample. The CDR3 coding sequence is TGTGCCAGCAGTTTGAGGGTTCCCACCGGGGAGCTGTTTTTT. This sequence encodes CASSLRVPTGELFF. The V call is TRBV7-2, the J call TRBJ2-2; tentatively, D is TRBD2 (5 bases). V was pared by 6 bases and J by 4 bases, with 12 bases between. Germline V gene lookup returns CDR1 SGHTA and CDR2 FQGNSA. This CDR3 is 14 amino acids long. Drawing the rest from reference TRBV7-2 and TRBJ2-2, the complete variable domain is GAGVSQSPSNKVTEKGKDVELRCDPISGHTALYWYRQSLGQGLEFLIYFQGNSAPDKSGLPSDRFSAERTGGSVSTLTIQRTQQEDSAVYLCASSLRVPTGELFFGEGSRLTVL.

This clone was detected a few times. J is TRBJ2-6 and V is TRBV2; perhaps TRBD1 as D (6 bases). Germline CDR1 SNHLY, CDR2 FYNNEI. Deletions cut 4 bases from V and 2 bases from J, with 15 bases between. CDR3 length: 17 amino acids. The CDR3 loop is CASSASGRGAGANVLTF. CDR3 nucleotides: TGTGCCAGCAGTGCTTCTGGCAGGGGAGCTGGGGCCAACGTCCTGACTTTC.

This clone appeared once. Given the absence of the conserved phenylalanine or tryptophan at the CDR3 end, a read error is likely. The rearrangement links TRBV2 to TRBJ1-2; 7 bases are a match to TRBD1. From germline, CDR1 is SNHLY and CDR2 FYNNEI. The CDR3 is 14 residues long. V lost 9 bases to trimming and J lost 1 base; unmatched junction nucleotides: 8. The CDR3 reads CAREGDRDNYGYTL. CDR3 DNA: TGTGCCAGAGAGGGGGACAGAGATAACTATGGCTACACCCTC.

This chain links TRBV14 with TRBJ2-7, with 8 bases that match TRBD1. CDR1 is SGHDN, CDR2 FVKESK, per germline. V gave up 4 bases and J gave up 5 bases; unmatched junction bases: 10. CDR3 length equals 15 residues. CDR3 amino acids: CASSLPGRQGNEQYF. The CDR3 region has the DNA TGTGCCAGCAGCCTCCCGGGTCGACAGGGGAACGAGCAGTACTTC.

This chain uses TRBV10-3 with TRBJ2-7; weak D call: TRBD1 (6 bases). Germline CDR1 ENHRY, CDR2 SYGVKD. There are 16 residues in the CDR3. V shed 0 bases and J shed 2 bases, with 14 bases lying between them. CDR3 coding DNA: TGTGCCATCAGTGAGTCGGATAGGACAGAGACCTACGAGCAGTACTTC. Protein: CAISESDRTETYEQYF.

The rearrangement links TRBV19 to TRBJ2-5, with D perhaps matching TRBD1 (6 bases). The J call could be wrong; TRBJ2-7 is a better fit for the DNA end. This CDR3 is built from 13 residues. The V gene's germline CDR1 is LNHDA and CDR2 SQIVND (reference sequence). CDR3 region: CASSIVGGDEQYF. The CDR3 DNA reads as TGTGCCAGTAGTATAGTTGGGGGCGACGAGCAGTACTTC.

This chain uses TRBV6-1 with TRBJ2-7, with D tentatively TRBD1 (5 bases). This CDR3 contains 11 residues. The germline V gene encodes CDR1 MNHNS and CDR2 SASEGT. V dropped 2 bases and J dropped 6 bases, with 5 bases sitting between them. The CDR3 protein is CASSEQGEQYF. The CDR3 region has the DNA TGTGCCAGCAGTGAACAGGGCGAGCAGTACTTC.

Written as DNA, the CDR3 is TGTGCCAGCAGTCCCCGGACTAGCGGATTCAACAATGAGCAGTTCTTC. Amino acid sequence: CASSPRTSGFNNEQFF. The chain carries TRBV28 and TRBJ2-1; 10 nucleotides line up with TRBD2. The CDR3 runs to 16 residues. The germline gives CDR1 MDHEN, CDR2 SYDVKM. The V gene end was trimmed by 5 bases and the J gene end by 5 bases; junction bases not matched to a gene: 9.

This clone has a single count. Compared with germline, one end of the junction differs, possibly owing to a read error. This rearrangement joins TRBV7-9 to TRBJ1-2; no definite D call. CDR3 size: 13 residues. The germline gives CDR1 SEHNR, CDR2 FQNEAQ (reference sequence). CDR3 nucleotides: TGTGCCAGCAGCCTAGCCGGAGGGAACGGCTACACCTTC. Residues: CASSLAGGNGYTF.

CDR3 nucleotide sequence: TGCGCCAGCAGCTTGGCCGGAGTAAACTATGGCTACACCTTC. Residues: CASSLAGVNYGYTF. The chain joins TRBV5-1 to TRBJ1-2; no clear D gene. V gave up 0 bases and J gave up 2 bases, with 8 bases separating them. The CDR3 totals 14 residues. From germline, CDR1 is SGHRS and CDR2 YFSETQ.

This clone was seen only a few times. The chain has TRBV27 and TRBJ1-5; D gene uncertain. Germline V gene data show CDR1 as MNHEY and CDR2 as SMNVEV (reference sequence). The CDR3 is 15 amino acids. Trimming removed 0 bases at V and 4 bases at J, with 10 bases between. The DNA of the CDR3 is TGTGCCAGCAGTTTATCGAGGGCAGGAAATCAGCCCCAGCATTTT. It is translated as CASSLSRAGNQPQHF.

The CDR3 reads CASSISFFDGLAVNNEQFF. The DNA of the CDR3 is TGTGCCAGTAGTATAAGTTTTTTCGACGGACTAGCGGTAAACAATGAGCAGTTCTTC. The rearrangement joins TRBV19 to TRBJ2-1, with 10 bases lining up with TRBD2. The CDR3 is 19 residues long. J lost 5 bases, V lost 2 bases, and 15 bases had no gene match. Germline V gives CDR1 LNHDA, CDR2 SQIVND (reference sequence). Full variable domain (missing parts from reference TRBV19 and TRBJ2-1): DGGITQSPKYLFRKEGQNVTLSCEQNLNHDAMYWYRQDPGQGLRLIYYSQIVNDFQKGDIAEGYSVSREKKESFPLTVTSAQKNPTAFYLCASSISFFDGLAVNNEQFFGPGTRLTVL.

The chain combines TRBV13 with TRBJ2-7; 11 positions match TRBD2. CDR3 size: 16 residues. Germline V gene data show CDR1 as PRHDT and CDR2 as FYEKMQ (reference sequence). V trimming: 4 bases; J trimming: 3 bases; junction bases outside the gene matches: 8. In DNA, the CDR3 is TGTGCCAGCAGCTCGATAAAACTAGCGGGAGACTACGAGCAGTACTTC. Its protein is CASSSIKLAGDYEQYF.

The chain couples TRBV7-3 to TRBJ2-7; 11 bases are shared with TRBD2. V dropped 0 bases and J dropped 0; count of bases not matched to a gene: 4. The V gene's germline CDR1 is SGHTA and CDR2 FQGTGA. The length of the CDR3 is 17 residues. The CDR3 sequence: CASSLTIAGGGSYEQYF. DNA for the CDR3: TGTGCCAGCAGCTTAACAATAGCGGGAGGGGGCTCCTACGAGCAGTACTTC.

The CDR3 DNA sequence: TGTGCCAGCAGCCAAGAAGGACAGGGATTTTACGAGCAGTACTTC. The encoded protein is CASSQEGQGFYEQYF. The chain combines TRBV4-2 with TRBJ2-7, with 8 bases aligning to TRBD1. Germline V gene sequence: CDR1 LGHNA, CDR2 YNFKEQ. CDR3 length: 15 amino acids. The J segment lost 4 bases and the V segment lost 0 bases, leaving 5 bases of the junction unmatched.